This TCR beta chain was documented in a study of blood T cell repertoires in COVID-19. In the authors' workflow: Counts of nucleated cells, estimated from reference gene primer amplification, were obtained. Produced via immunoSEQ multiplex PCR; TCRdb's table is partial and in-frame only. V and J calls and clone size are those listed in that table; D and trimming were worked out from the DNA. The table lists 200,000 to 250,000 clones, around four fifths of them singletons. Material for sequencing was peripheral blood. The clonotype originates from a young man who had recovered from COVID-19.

Here the CDR3 reads CASRSRDRGAGDTQYF. As DNA, the CDR3 is TGTGCCAGTAGATCCCGGGACAGGGGCGCAGGAGATACGCAGTATTTT. J is TRBJ2-3 and V is TRBV19; TRBD1 matches at 10 bases. The J segment lost 5 bases and the V segment lost 6 bases, leaving 11 bases of the junction unmatched. The CDR3 is made up of 16 amino acids. Germline V gene sequence: CDR1 LNHDA, CDR2 SQIVND (reference sequence).